What follows is one T cell receptor (beta chain) and its context. Its specificity is unknown. Treatment denoted: 15 to 20 received Ad26.COV2.S at low or high dose, single or two shots; roughly five received placebo; per-sample allocation not given. Collection of samples fell on day 63 after the first vaccine or placebo injection. These data originate in a study of Ad26.COV2.S vaccination and SARS-CoV-2 variants. Study details: A COV1001 Ad26.COV2.S trial-arm participant provided the sample. Ad26.COV2.S was injected intramuscularly once or twice, 56 days apart. Points from the study as a whole: The authors reported substantial breadth in spike-specific CD8+ and CD4+ T cell responses after vaccination.

This CDR3 has 18 residues. Germline V lookup: CDR1 SGHKS, CDR2 YYEKEE (reference sequence). The V gene end was trimmed by 0 bases and the J gene end by 4 bases; junction bases not matched to a gene: 10. Sequencing was performed with immunoSEQ multiplex PCR; in TCRdb, only in-frame clones are kept and a portion is missing. The table lists about 280,000 clones, approximately 87% of them singletons, with 3% to 4% in the top ten. The rearrangement uses TRBV5-5 and TRBJ2-2; 9 bases agree with TRBD1. Here the sequenced sample was peripheral blood, taken in a trial of Ad26.COV2.S vaccine versus placebo. The clonotype originates from a person aged 18-65 years who received the Ad26.COV2.S COVID-19 vaccine or a placebo. In DNA form, the CDR3 reads TGTGCCAGCAGCTTGGGATGGAGGGACAGGGTAGGCACCGGGGAGCTGTTTTTT. Translated, it gives CASSLGWRDRVGTGELFF.